The present entry profiles one T cell receptor (beta chain) with its context. What it recognizes is unknown. CDR1 and CDR2 from the germline V gene are SGDLS and YYNGEE. V was shortened by 6 bases and J by 4 bases, with 15 bases between the two germline ends. This CDR3 spans 14 amino acids. The sample originates from a study of T cell responses to AZD1222 COVID-19 vaccine. Study-level results: Receipt of two AZD1222 doses was followed by a rise in Spike-specific TCR breadth and depth. CD4 TCRs covered the whole spike, strongest at regions 160-218 and 743-854.

Assay: immunoSEQ multiplex PCR; the TCRdb copy retains only in-frame clones and omits some. This table has about 160,000 clones, around nine tenths appearing once. This TCR came from an adult in good health. The chain joins TRBV9 to TRBJ2-3, with a possible D match to TRBD1 (5 bases). The input for sequencing was peripheral blood, taken on day 0 of AZD1222 vaccination. The CDR3 sequence: CASTPGRVADTQYF. The CDR3 DNA is TGTGCCAGCACCCCAGGCAGGGTTGCAGATACGCAGTATTTT.